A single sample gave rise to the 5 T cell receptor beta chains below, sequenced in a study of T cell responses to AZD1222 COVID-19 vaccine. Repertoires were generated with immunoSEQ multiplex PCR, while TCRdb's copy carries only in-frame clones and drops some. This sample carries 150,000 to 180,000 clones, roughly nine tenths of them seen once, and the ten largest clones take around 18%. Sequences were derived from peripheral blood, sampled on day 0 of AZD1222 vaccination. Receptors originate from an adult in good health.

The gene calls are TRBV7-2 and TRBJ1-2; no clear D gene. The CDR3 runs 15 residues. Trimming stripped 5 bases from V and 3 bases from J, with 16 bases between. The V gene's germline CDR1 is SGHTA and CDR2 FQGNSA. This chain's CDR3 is CASSPSESVYYGYTF. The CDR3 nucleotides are TGTGCCAGCAGCCCATCAGAGTCAGTATACTATGGCTACACCTTC.

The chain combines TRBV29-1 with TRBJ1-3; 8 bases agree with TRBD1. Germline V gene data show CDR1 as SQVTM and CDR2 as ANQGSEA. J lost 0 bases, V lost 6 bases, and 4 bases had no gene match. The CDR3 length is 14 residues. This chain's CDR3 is CSVADRGSGNTIYF. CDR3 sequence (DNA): TGCAGCGTGGCAGACAGGGGCTCTGGAAACACCATATATTTT. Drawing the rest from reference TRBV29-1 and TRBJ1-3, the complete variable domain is SAVISQKPSRDICQRGTSLTIQCQVDSQVTMMFWYRQQPGQSLTLIATANQGSEATYESGFVIDKFPISRPNLTFSTLTVSNMSPEDSSIYLCSVADRGSGNTIYFGEGSWLTVV.

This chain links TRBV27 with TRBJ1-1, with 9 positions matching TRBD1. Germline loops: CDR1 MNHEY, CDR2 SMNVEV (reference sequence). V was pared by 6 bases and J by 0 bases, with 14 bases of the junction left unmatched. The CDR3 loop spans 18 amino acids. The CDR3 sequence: CASSDDRGGLRLNTEAFF. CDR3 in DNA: TGTGCCAGCAGCGACGACAGGGGGGGATTGAGATTGAACACTGAAGCTTTCTTT.

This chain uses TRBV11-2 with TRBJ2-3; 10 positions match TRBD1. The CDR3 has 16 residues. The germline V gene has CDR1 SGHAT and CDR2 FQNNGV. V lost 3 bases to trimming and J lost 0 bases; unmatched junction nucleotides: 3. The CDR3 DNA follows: TGTGCCAGCAGCTTGACAGGGGGCCGCAGCACAGATACGCAGTATTTT. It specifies CASSLTGGRSTDTQYF.

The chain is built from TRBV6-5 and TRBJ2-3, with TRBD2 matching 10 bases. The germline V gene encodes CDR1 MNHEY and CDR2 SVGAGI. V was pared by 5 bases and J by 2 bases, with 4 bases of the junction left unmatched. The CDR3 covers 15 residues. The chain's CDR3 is CASSPGLADTDTQYF. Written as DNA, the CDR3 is TGTGCCAGCAGTCCCGGACTAGCGGACACAGATACGCAGTATTTT.